These 14 T cell receptor beta chains were sequenced from one sample in a study of blood T cell repertoires in COVID-19. Produced via immunoSEQ multiplex PCR; TCRdb's table is partial and in-frame only. Among approximately 70,000 clones listed, roughly 84% were seen once. Sequenced material: peripheral blood. These receptors were taken from a woman aged 55-69 years with acute or convalescent COVID-19.

This rearrangement joins TRBV5-1 to TRBJ2-3, with a possible D match to TRBD1 (7 bases). The CDR3 covers 16 residues. CDR1 is SGHRS and CDR2 is YFSETQ in the germline V gene. The V gene lost 4 bases and the J gene lost 2 bases, with 17 bases spanning the gap. The CDR3 coding sequence is TGCGCCAGCAGCGATGGCGGGACAGCGACCACAGATACGCAGTATTTT. This gives the protein CASSDGGTATTDTQYF.

This clone was counted once. The gene calls are TRBV6-5 and TRBJ1-6, with 11 bases fitting TRBD1. Germline values: CDR1 MNHEY, CDR2 SVGAGI. The CDR3 is 14 residues long. V shed 8 bases, J shed 8 bases, and the junction held 5 bases outside the gene matches. The CDR3 DNA reads TGTGCCAGCGTTTGGGGACAGGGGGATTCACCCCTCCACTTT. Amino acid sequence: CASVWGQGDSPLHF.

The chain combines TRBV9 with TRBJ2-5; a weak D match, TRBD2 (6 bases). The V end was cut by 0 bases, the J end by 3 bases, with 9 bases between. The CDR3 contains 14 residues. Germline V gene data show CDR1 as SGDLS and CDR2 as YYNGEE. The chain's CDR3 is CASSVAWGEETQYF. As DNA, the CDR3 is TGTGCCAGCAGCGTAGCTTGGGGGGAAGAGACCCAGTACTTC.

This rearrangement joins TRBV10-1 to TRBJ1-1; 8 positions agree with TRBD1. Germline CDR1 and CDR2: WNHNN and SYGVQD (reference sequence). V gave up 4 bases and J gave up 1 base; unmatched junction bases: 5. The CDR3 is 15 amino acids. This chain's CDR3 is CASSVRQGSNTEAFF. The CDR3 nucleotides are TGCGCCAGCAGTGTCCGACAGGGGTCGAACACTGAAGCTTTCTTT.

This chain links TRBV5-1 with TRBJ2-3; D perhaps matches TRBD1 (7 bases). The germline gives CDR1 SGHRS, CDR2 YFSETQ. The CDR3 runs to 15 residues. The V end lost 4 bases, the J end lost 1 base, and 13 bases lay between the germline ends. The CDR3 coding sequence is TGCGCCAGCAGCCCAGGGGGGTTTGGCACAGATACGCAGTATTTT. It encodes CASSPGGFGTDTQYF.

V is TRBV5-8 and J is TRBJ1-2, with D possibly being TRBD1 (5 bases). Trimming removed 6 bases from V and 0 bases from J, with 12 bases in between. The CDR3 spans 14 residues. Germline V gives CDR1 SGHTS, CDR2 YDEGEE. DNA of the CDR3: TGTGCCAGCATCCAATCGGGGGCTAACTATGGCTACACCTTC. As protein: CASIQSGANYGYTF.

This CDR3 is CASSPPGQGYNEQFF. The CDR3 nucleotides are TGTGCCAGCAGCCCCCCGGGACAGGGGTACAATGAGCAGTTCTTC. J is TRBJ2-1 and V is TRBV13, with 10 bases identical to TRBD1. Losses at the gene ends were 5 bases for V and 4 bases for J; bases not matched to a gene: 5. CDR3 length equals 15 residues. CDR1 is PRHDT and CDR2 is FYEKMQ in the germline V gene (reference sequence).

This chain links TRBV6-5 with TRBJ1-1; 7 bases fit TRBD1. The CDR3 consists of 13 residues. Germline V CDR1 and CDR2: MNHEY, SVGAGI. V lost 10 bases and J lost 0; bases outside the gene matches: 5. The CDR3 is CATTGTVNTEAFF. DNA of the CDR3: TGTGCCACTACCGGGACAGTGAACACTGAAGCTTTCTTT.

The CDR3 DNA reads TGTGCCAGCAGCTTGGCGGTCTCTGGGGCCAACGTCCTGACTTTC. It specifies CASSLAVSGANVLTF. The rearrangement joins TRBV5-4 to TRBJ2-6; no definite D call. V lost 0 bases and J 0 bases, leaving 4 bases between the germline ends. The CDR3 covers 15 residues. Germline lookup yields CDR1 SGHNT and CDR2 YYREEE (reference sequence).

This chain connects TRBV7-2 to TRBJ1-3, with 10 bases aligning to TRBD1. The CDR3 runs 14 residues. Germline trimming cut 2 bases from V and 7 bases from J; bases unmatched to any gene: 2. From germline, CDR1 is SGHTA and CDR2 FQGNSA. The CDR3 here is CASSLPGQGNTIYF. In nucleotides, the CDR3 is TGTGCCAGCAGCTTACCGGGACAGGGGAACACCATATATTTT. Together with reference TRBV7-2 and TRBJ1-3, the CDR3 gives the full variable domain: GAGVSQSPSNKVTEKGKDVELRCDPISGHTALYWYRQSLGQGLEFLIYFQGNSAPDKSGLPSDRFSAERTGGSVSTLTIQRTQQEDSAVYLCASSLPGQGNTIYFGEGSWLTVV.

The rearrangement links TRBV6-4 to TRBJ1-2; 9 bases align to TRBD1. V was pared by 5 bases and J by 6 bases, with 4 bases of the junction left unmatched. This CDR3 contains 13 residues. Germline CDR1 reads MRHNA; CDR2 reads SNTAGT. As DNA, the CDR3 is TGTGCCAGCAGTAGGACAGGGGACCATGGCTACACCTTC. This translates into CASSRTGDHGYTF.

This rearrangement joins TRBV14 to TRBJ1-1; D call uncertain. The CDR3 consists of 15 residues. CDR1 is SGHDN, CDR2 FVKESK, per germline. V was cut by 2 bases and J by 0 bases, with 10 bases left in between. The CDR3 spells CASSQLSLMNTEAFF. CDR3 nucleotide sequence: TGTGCCAGCAGCCAACTAAGCCTCATGAACACTGAAGCTTTCTTT.

V usage is TRBV7-3 and J usage is TRBJ1-2; 7 bases agree with TRBD1. V lost 0 bases, J lost 6 bases, and 1 base stayed unmatched. Germline CDR1 is SGHTA and CDR2 is FQGTGA. This CDR3 has 13 residues. In DNA form, the CDR3 reads TGTGCCAGCAGCTTAACAGGGGGCGATGGCTACACCTTC. It yields the protein CASSLTGGDGYTF.

By frequency in the sample, this clone is medium-sized. V usage is TRBV19 and J usage is TRBJ1-5, with 10 bases aligning to TRBD1. The CDR3 consists of 15 residues. CDR1 and CDR2 from the germline V gene are LNHDA and SQIVND (reference sequence). V shed 5 bases and J 4 bases; nucleotides not matched to a gene: 5. The DNA of the CDR3 is TGTGCCAGTAGTTGGGACAGGGGTCCTAATCAGCCCCAGCATTTT. The encoded protein is CASSWDRGPNQPQHF.